One sample yielded the 21 T cell receptor beta chains listed below, sequenced in a study of OX40 agonist ivuxolimab in advanced cancers. Here immunoSEQ multiplex PCR was the method, and the copy in TCRdb shows in-frame clones only, minus some. This sample has 60,000 or so clones, with 85% found just once. The sample consisted of CD4+ or CD8+ T cells sorted from blood, taken in a trial of the OX40 agonist ivuxolimab. These receptors originate from an adult with an advanced solid tumor such as melanoma, head and neck, liver or kidney cancer.

This clone was detected a few times. The chain joins TRBV7-9 to TRBJ1-4; a possible D gene is TRBD1 (6 bases). Trimming took off 3 bases at V and 5 bases at J, with 16 bases between the two ends. The CDR3 length is 16 residues. Germline-derived CDR1 and CDR2 are SEHNR and FQNEAQ (reference sequence). In nucleotides, the CDR3 is TGTGCCAGCAGCTTTGGTTGGACAGATGTAAATGAAAAACTGTTTTTT. It is translated as CASSFGWTDVNEKLFF.

The V gene is TRBV19, the J gene TRBJ1-1; 9 nucleotides align to TRBD1. Germline V CDR1 and CDR2: LNHDA, SQIVND (reference sequence). This CDR3 is 13 amino acids long. V shed 4 bases, J shed 6 bases, and the junction held 3 bases outside the gene matches. Here the CDR3 reads CASSTTGGAEAFF. CDR3 nucleotide sequence: TGTGCCAGTAGTACGACAGGGGGGGCTGAAGCTTTCTTT.

The chain is built from TRBV10-3 and TRBJ2-1, with D maybe TRBD1 (6 bases). CDR1 is ENHRY and CDR2 is SYGVKD in the germline V gene. The CDR3 is made up of 15 amino acids. V was trimmed by 7 bases and J by 4 bases, leaving 17 bases between them. The CDR3 region is CAITPGRGPYNEQFF. CDR3 DNA: TGTGCCATCACACCCGGCAGGGGTCCGTACAATGAGCAGTTCTTC.

This clone was recorded only once. The chain couples TRBV7-3 to TRBJ2-2; the D gene is possibly TRBD1 (6 bases). Trimming shortened V by 6 bases and J by 0 bases, and 26 bases separated the two germline ends. The germline V gene has CDR1 SGHTA and CDR2 FQGTGA. The CDR3 runs 20 residues. DNA for the CDR3: TGTGCCAGCAGTCCCGCTTATACAGGGAATTTAGGGCCGAACACCGGGGAGCTGTTTTTT. Residues: CASSPAYTGNLGPNTGELFF.

V gene TRBV7-9 combines with J gene TRBJ2-7; the match to TRBD1 covers 7 bases. This CDR3 has 18 residues. V was clipped by 5 bases and J by 0 bases; unmatched bases: 16. In germline, CDR1 is SEHNR, CDR2 FQNEAQ (reference sequence). CDR3 coding DNA: TGTGCCAGCAGCCCGCCCCGGAGTGGCCGGGACAGCTCCTACGAGCAGTACTTC. It is translated as CASSPPRSGRDSSYEQYF.

The gene calls are TRBV10-3 and TRBJ1-5, with unresolved D. Trimming removed 4 bases from V and 4 bases from J, with 8 bases in between. Germline CDR1 and CDR2: ENHRY and SYGVKD. The CDR3 sequence is 13 residues long. CDR3: CAISGNGNQPQHF. The CDR3 DNA reads TGTGCCATCAGTGGTAACGGGAATCAGCCCCAGCATTTT.

The rearrangement uses TRBV11-3 and TRBJ2-2; D gene uncertain. V dropped 1 base and J dropped 5 bases, with 8 bases sitting between them. CDR1 and CDR2 from the germline V gene are SGHNT and YENEEA. This CDR3 contains 14 residues. This CDR3 reads CASSLGGETGELFF. The CDR3 coding sequence is TGTGCCAGCAGCTTAGGTGGGGAAACCGGGGAGCTGTTTTTT.

The J gene is TRBJ2-7, the V gene TRBV6-5; maybe TRBD2 (6 bases). The germline gives CDR1 MNHEY, CDR2 SVGAGI. The CDR3 loop spans 12 amino acids. Trimming removed 8 bases from V and 2 bases from J, with 10 bases in between. The CDR3 sequence: CASHGGAYEQYF. Written as DNA, the CDR3 is TGTGCCAGCCACGGAGGGGCCTACGAGCAGTACTTC.

This clone appeared a single time. The chain couples TRBV5-4 to TRBJ2-5; D possibly corresponds to TRBD1 (6 bases). The CDR3 is 13 amino acids. CDR1 and CDR2 (germline): SGHNT, YYREEE (reference sequence). V lost 1 base and J 5 bases, leaving 9 bases between the germline ends. CDR3 nucleotides: TGTGCCAGCAGCTTGTTCCAGGGGGAGACCCAGTACTTC. The encoded protein is CASSLFQGETQYF.

V usage is TRBV7-9 and J usage is TRBJ1-6, with D uncertain. V lost 2 bases and J 8 bases, leaving 7 bases between the germline ends. The germline V gene encodes CDR1 SEHNR and CDR2 FQNEAQ (reference sequence). The CDR3 runs to 13 residues. Written as DNA, the CDR3 is TGTGCCAGCAGCTTACTGGGGTATTCACCCCTCCACTTT. Translation gives CASSLLGYSPLHF.

The chain links TRBV5-6 to TRBJ2-7; D remains unclear. CDR3 length: 13 residues. V gave up 3 bases and J gave up 2 bases, with 9 bases separating them. The germline V gene has CDR1 SGHDT and CDR2 YYEEEE. As DNA, the CDR3 is TGTGCCAGCAGCTCGATAACCACCTACGAGCAGTACTTC. Its protein product is CASSSITTYEQYF.

A note on this clone: The CDR3 carries no conserved terminal phenylalanine or tryptophan, so it likely arises from a read error. The DNA is omitted, as the CDR3 cannot be located on it reliably, and the CDR3 follows TCRdb's listing. The gene calls are TRBV5-1 and TRBJ2-7. Germline lookup yields CDR1 SGHRS and CDR2 YFSETQ. From its first to its last residue, the CDR3 has 11 amino acids. This CDR3 is CASSWVPGRPN.

The gene calls are TRBV28 and TRBJ2-7; D may be TRBD1 (6 bases). Germline CDR1 and CDR2: MDHEN and SYDVKM. The CDR3 consists of 17 residues. The V end was cut by 5 bases, the J end by 3 bases, with 23 bases between. The CDR3 region is CASSKIQGFLGYYEQYF. CDR3 nucleotide sequence: TGTGCCAGCAGTAAGATTCAGGGGTTCCTAGGGTACTACGAGCAGTACTTC.

The CDR3 DNA reads as TGTGCCAGCAGCAACGAAGGGTTAGGACTAGCGGAGAGGGAGACCCAGTACTTC. Its translation: CASSNEGLGLAERETQYF. The chain combines TRBV11-3 with TRBJ2-5; 10 nucleotides align to TRBD2. This CDR3 has 18 residues. Germline CDR1 is SGHNT and CDR2 is YENEEA. The V and J ends lost 5 bases and 5 bases, in that order; junction bases with no gene match: 17. Using reference TRBV11-3 and TRBJ2-5 for the parts outside the CDR3, the full variable domain is EAGVVQSPRYKIIEKKQPVAFWCNPISGHNTLYWYLQNLGQGPELLIRYENEEAVDDSQLPKDRFSAERLKGVDSTLKIQPAELGDSAVYLCASSNEGLGLAERETQYFGPGTRLLVL.

The rearrangement links TRBV6-4 to TRBJ1-1; possibly TRBD1 for D (5 bases). This CDR3 is 13 amino acids long. V gave up 3 bases and J gave up 4 bases, with 9 bases separating them. Germline CDR1 and CDR2: MRHNA and SNTAGT. CDR3 coding DNA: TGTGCCAGCAGTGAAAGCGGGGGCACTGAAGCTTTCTTT. It is translated as CASSESGGTEAFF.

The chain carries TRBV9 and TRBJ2-3; a weak D match, TRBD2 (6 bases). With 3 bases removed from V and 4 bases from J, the gap between germline ends came to 15 bases. This CDR3 contains 15 residues. Per the germline V gene, CDR1 is SGDLS and CDR2 is YYNGEE. This CDR3 reads CASSASGLPPDTQYF. CDR3 coding DNA: TGTGCCAGCAGCGCTTCGGGACTCCCCCCAGATACGCAGTATTTT.

V is TRBV6-6 and J is TRBJ2-2; D call uncertain. Trimming stripped 5 bases from V and 6 bases from J, with 10 bases between. In germline, CDR1 is MNHNY, CDR2 SVGAGI (reference sequence). This CDR3 is 13 amino acids long. The CDR3 reads CASSSVTAGELFF. DNA of the CDR3: TGTGCCAGCAGTAGTGTCACGGCCGGGGAGCTGTTTTTT.

This clone came up a few times. The chain uses TRBV28 and TRBJ1-2; D not resolved. The V end was cut by 5 bases, the J end by 8 bases, with 12 bases between. This CDR3 contains 12 residues. CDR1 is MDHEN, CDR2 SYDVKM, per germline. CDR3 protein: CASSPRAFGYTF. The CDR3 bases are TGTGCCAGCAGTCCCCGGGCTTTCGGCTACACCTTC.

Written as DNA, the CDR3 is TGTGCCAGCAGTTGGACATCCGGGACACTAACTGGAAACACCATATATTTT. It codes for CASSWTSGTLTGNTIYF. The V call is TRBV28, the J call TRBJ1-3, with a tentative D call TRBD1 (6 bases). This CDR3 region has 17 residues. With 4 bases removed from V and 2 bases from J, the gap between germline ends came to 18 bases. From germline, CDR1 is MDHEN and CDR2 SYDVKM.

The chain has TRBV5-1 and TRBJ2-1; D is ambiguous. CDR3 length equals 13 residues. Germline V gives CDR1 SGHRS, CDR2 YFSETQ. Deletions cut 4 bases from V and 7 bases from J, with 12 bases between. CDR3 region: CASSGLWGNEQFF. CDR3 bases: TGCGCCAGCAGCGGGCTTTGGGGTAATGAGCAGTTCTTC.

The rearrangement links TRBV4-3 to TRBJ1-1; D remains unclear. Germline lookup yields CDR1 LGHNA and CDR2 YSLEER. CDR3 length: 15 amino acids. The germline V and J ends were trimmed by 0 bases and 3 bases, with 11 bases remaining between them. The CDR3 sequence is CASSQDPVLDTEAFF. In nucleotides, the CDR3 is TGCGCCAGCAGCCAAGATCCGGTTTTGGACACTGAAGCTTTCTTT.